Sequencing of this TCR beta chain was carried out in a study of T cells in Graves' hyperthyroidism and ophthalmopathy. Blood was obtained at the first hyperthyroidism diagnosis, which preceded any ophthalmopathy symptoms. This clonotype was detected ten times or more. Its antigen is currently unknown. Study observations and caveats: It was a median about 6.5 months before onset that the model predicted ophthalmopathy.

RNA transcripts were the template for amplifying TCR beta CDR3 regions. RT-PCR in the first round (using the HTBI primer set) targeted the TCR CDR3. TCRdb re-analysed the multiplex PCR reads in MiXCR, keeping a single row per CDR3 protein. The data contain about 260,000 distinct CDR3 sequences, under 30% of them singletons. CDR3 length: 16 residues. Unmatched junction bases numbered 8, after V lost 6 bases and J lost 4 bases. CDR1 is MNHEY and CDR2 is SVGEGT in the germline V gene. The chain carries TRBV6-2 or TRBV6-3 and TRBJ1-5, with 11 bases identical to TRBD1. Sequencing input: blood. The receptor was derived from a man in his forties or fifties with Graves' hyperthyroidism that later progressed to Graves' ophthalmopathy. CDR3 loop: CASRSGGTGGNQPQHF. CDR3 DNA sequence: TGTGCCAGCAGGAGCGGGGGGACAGGGGGAAATCAGCCCCAGCATTTT.